Sequencing of this T cell receptor (beta chain) was carried out in a study of technical replicates of blood from four donors (dated by TCRdb to 2017 to 2019). Receptor libraries were prepared by the immunoSEQ multiplex PCR assay. This is the immuneACCESS table as TCRdb keeps it, with only in-frame sequences that have V and J called. A part of the clones is gone; compared with another copy, unresolved V genes explain less than half, and the rest is unexplained. This sample gives approximately 85,000 clones in total; 94% of them show up just once. The top ten constitute roughly 0.28% of the sample. On this clone: Its antigen specificity is not known. No much larger clone exists at a distance of one base, and base qualities are not known.

Per the germline V gene, SGHNT is the CDR1 and YENEEA is the CDR2. From its cysteine to its phenylalanine, the CDR3 spans 16 amino acids. Only CDR3 DNA is held: 48 bases, read in frame from base 1. Trimming removed 5 bases from V and 6 bases from J; the gene matches leave 14 bases unexplained. The TCR originated in a human donor in good health. The V and J genes are TRBV11-3 and TRBJ2-3; a stretch of 7 junction bases matches TRBD2. Sequencing was performed on T cells isolated from PBMCs. The CDR3 amino acid sequence is: CASSIRTSSARDTQYF. The DNA is as follows: TGTGCCAGCAGCATAAGGACTAGTTCAGCCCGTGATACGCAGTATTTT.